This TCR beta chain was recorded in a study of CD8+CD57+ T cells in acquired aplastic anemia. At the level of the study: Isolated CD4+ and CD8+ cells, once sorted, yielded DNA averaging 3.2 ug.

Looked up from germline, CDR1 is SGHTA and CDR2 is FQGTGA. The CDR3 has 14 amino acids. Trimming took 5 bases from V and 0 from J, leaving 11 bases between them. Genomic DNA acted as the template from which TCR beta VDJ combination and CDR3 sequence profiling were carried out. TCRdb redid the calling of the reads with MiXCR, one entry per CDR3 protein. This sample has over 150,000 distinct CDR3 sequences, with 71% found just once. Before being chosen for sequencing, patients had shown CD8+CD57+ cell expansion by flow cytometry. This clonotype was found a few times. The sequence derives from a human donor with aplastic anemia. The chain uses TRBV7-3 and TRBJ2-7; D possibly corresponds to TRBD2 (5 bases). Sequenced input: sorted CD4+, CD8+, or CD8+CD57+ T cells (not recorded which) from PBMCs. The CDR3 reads CASSPYGNSYEQYF. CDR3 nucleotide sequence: TGTGCCAGCAGCCCATACGGGAACTCCTACGAGCAGTACTTC.